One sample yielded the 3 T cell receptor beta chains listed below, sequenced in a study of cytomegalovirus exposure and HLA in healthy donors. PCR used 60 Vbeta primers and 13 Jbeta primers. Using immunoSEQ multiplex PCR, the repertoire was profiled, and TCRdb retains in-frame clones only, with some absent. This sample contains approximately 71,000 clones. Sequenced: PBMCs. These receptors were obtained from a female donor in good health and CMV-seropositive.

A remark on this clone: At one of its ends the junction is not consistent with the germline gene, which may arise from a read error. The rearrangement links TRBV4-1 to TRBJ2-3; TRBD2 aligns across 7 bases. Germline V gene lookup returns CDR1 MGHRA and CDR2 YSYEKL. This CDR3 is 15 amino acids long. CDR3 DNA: TGCGCCAGCAGCCCTCAAGAGACTAGCAGAGATACGCAGTATTTT. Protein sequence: CASSPQETSRDTQYF.

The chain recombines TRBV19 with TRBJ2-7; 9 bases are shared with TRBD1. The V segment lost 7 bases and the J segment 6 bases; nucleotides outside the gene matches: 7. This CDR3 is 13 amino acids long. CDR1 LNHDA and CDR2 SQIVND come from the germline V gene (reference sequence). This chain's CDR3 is CASTPGQGSEQYF. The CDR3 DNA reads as TGTGCCAGTACTCCGGGACAGGGTTCCGAGCAGTACTTC.

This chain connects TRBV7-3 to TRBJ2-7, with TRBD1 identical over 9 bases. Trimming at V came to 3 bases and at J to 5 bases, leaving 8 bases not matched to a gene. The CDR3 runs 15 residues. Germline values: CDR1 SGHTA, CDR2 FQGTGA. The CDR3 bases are TGTGCCAGCAGCTTTTCCGGACAGGGGAACCACGAGCAGTACTTC. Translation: CASSFSGQGNHEQYF.